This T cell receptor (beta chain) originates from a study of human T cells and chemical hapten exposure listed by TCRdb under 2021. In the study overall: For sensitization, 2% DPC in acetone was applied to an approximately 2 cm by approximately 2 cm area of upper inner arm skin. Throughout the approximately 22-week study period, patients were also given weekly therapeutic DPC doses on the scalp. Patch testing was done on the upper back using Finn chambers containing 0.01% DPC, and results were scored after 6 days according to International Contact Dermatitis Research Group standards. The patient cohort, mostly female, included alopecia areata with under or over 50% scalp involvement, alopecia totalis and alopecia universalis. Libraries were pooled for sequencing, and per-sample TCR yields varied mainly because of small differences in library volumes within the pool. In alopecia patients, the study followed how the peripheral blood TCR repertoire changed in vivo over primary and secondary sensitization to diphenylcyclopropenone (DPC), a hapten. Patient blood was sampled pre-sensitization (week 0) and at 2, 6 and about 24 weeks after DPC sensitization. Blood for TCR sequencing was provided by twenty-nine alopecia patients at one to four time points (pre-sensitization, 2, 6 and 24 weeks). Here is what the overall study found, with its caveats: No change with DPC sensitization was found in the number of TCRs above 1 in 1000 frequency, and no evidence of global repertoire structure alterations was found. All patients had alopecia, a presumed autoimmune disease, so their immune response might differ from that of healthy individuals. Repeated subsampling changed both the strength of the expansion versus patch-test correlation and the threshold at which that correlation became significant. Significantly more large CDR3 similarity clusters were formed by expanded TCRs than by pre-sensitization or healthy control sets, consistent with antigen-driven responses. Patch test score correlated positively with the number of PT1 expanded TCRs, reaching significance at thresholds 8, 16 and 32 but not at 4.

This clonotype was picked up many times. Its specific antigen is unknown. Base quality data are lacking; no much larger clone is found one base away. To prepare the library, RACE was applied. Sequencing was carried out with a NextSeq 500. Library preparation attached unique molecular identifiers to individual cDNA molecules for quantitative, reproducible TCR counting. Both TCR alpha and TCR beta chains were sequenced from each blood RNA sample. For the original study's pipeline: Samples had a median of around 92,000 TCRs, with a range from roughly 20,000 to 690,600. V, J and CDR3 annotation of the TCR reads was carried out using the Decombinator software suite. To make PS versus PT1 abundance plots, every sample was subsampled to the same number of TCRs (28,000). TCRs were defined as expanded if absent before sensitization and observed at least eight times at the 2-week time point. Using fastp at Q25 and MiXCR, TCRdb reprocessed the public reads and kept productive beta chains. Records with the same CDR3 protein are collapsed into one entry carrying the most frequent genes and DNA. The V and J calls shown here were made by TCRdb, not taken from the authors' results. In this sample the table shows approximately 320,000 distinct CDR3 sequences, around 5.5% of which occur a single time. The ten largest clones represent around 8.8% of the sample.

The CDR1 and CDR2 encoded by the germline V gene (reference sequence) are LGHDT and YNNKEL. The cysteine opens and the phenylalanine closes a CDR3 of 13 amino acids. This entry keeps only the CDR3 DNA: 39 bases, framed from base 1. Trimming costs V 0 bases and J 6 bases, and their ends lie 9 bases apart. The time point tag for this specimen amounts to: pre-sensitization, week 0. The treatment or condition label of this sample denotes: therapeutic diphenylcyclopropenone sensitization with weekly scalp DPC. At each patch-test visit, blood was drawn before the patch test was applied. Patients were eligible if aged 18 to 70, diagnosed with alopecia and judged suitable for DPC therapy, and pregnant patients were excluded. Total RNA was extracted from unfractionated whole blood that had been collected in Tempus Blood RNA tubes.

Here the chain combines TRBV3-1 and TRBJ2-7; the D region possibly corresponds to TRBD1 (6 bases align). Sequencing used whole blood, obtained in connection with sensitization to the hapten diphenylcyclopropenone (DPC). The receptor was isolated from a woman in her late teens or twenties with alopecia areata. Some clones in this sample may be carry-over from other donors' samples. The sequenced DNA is TGTGCCAGCAGCCAAGAGGACAGCCGCGAGCAGTACTTC. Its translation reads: CASSQEDSREQYF.